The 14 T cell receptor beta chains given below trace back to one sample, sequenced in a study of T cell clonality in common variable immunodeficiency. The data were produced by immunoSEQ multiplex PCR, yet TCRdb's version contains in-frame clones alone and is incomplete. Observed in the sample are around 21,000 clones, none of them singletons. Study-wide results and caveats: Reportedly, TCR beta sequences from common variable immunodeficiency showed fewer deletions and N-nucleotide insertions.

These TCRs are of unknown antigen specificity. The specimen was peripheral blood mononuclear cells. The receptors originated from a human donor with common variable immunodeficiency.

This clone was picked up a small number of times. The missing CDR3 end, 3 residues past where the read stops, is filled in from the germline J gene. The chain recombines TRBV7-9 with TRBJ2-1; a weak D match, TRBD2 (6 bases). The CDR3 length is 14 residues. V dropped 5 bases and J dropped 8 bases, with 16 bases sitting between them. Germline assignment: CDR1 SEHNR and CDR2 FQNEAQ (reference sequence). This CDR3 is CASSTALGGDEQFF. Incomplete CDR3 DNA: TGTGCCAGCAGCACGGCTCTAGGAGGGGATGAG.

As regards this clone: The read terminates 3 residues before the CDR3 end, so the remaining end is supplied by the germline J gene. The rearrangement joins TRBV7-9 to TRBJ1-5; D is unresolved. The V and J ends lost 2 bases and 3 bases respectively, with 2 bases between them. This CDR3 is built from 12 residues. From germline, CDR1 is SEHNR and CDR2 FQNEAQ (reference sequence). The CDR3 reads CASSLHNQPQHF. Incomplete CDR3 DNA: TGTGCCAGCAGCTTACACAATCAGCCC.

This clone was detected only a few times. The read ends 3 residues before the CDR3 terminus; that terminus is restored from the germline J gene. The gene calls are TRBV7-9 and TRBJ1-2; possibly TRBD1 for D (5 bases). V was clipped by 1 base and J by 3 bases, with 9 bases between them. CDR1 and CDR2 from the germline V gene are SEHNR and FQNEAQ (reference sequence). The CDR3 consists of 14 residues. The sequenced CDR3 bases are TGTGCCAGCAGCTTAGGGGACTCCTACTATGGC. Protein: CASSLGDSYYG. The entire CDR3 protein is CASSLGDSYYGYTF.

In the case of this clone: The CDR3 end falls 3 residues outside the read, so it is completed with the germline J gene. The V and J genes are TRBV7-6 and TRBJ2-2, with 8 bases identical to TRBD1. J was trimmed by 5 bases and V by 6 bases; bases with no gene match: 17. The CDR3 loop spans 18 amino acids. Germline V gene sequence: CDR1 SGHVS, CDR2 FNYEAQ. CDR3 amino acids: CASRQGQGRPSGTGELFF. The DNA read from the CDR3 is TGTGCCAGCAGACAAGGACAGGGCCGCCCCTCGGGGACCGGGGAG.

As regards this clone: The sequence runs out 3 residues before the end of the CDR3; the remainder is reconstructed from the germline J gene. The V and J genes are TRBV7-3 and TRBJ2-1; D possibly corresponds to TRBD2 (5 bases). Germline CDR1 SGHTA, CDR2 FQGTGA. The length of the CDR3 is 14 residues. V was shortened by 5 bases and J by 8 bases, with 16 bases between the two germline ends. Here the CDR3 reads CASSPSGSVHEQFF. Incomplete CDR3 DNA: TGTGCCAGCAGCCCCTCGGGGTCGGTGCATGAG. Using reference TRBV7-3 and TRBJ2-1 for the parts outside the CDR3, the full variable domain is GAGVSQTPSNKVTEKGKYVELRCDPISGHTALYWYRQSLGQGPEFLIYFQGTGAADDSGLPNDRFFAVRPEGSVSTLKIQRTERGDSAVYLCASSPSGSVHEQFFGPGTRLTVL.

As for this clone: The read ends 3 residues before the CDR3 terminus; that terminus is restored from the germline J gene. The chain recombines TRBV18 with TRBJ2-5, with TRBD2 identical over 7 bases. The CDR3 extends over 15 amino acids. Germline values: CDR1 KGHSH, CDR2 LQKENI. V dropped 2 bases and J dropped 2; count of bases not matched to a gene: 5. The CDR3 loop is CASSPTTSAQETQYF. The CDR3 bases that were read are TGTGCCAGCTCACCAACTACTAGCGCTCAAGAGACC.

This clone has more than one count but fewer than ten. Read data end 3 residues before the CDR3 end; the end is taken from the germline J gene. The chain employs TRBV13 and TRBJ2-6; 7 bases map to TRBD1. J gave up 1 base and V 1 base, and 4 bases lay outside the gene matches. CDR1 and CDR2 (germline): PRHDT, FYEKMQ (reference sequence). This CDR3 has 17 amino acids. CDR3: CASSLVGTASGANVLTF. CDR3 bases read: TGTGCCAGCAGCTTAGTAGGGACAGCGTCTGGGGCCAACGTC.

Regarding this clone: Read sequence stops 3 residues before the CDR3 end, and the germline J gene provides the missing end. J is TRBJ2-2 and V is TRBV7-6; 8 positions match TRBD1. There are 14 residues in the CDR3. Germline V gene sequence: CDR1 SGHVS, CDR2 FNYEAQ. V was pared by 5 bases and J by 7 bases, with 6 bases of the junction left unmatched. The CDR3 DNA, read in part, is TGTGCCAGCAGCCCGGACAGGGCGGGCGGGGAG. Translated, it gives CASSPDRAGGE. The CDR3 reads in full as CASSPDRAGGELFF.

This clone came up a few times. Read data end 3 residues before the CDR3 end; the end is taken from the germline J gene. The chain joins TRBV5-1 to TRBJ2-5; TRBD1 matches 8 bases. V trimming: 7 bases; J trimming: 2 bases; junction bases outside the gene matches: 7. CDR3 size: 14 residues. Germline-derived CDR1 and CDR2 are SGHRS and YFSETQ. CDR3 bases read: TGCGCCAGCCATAGGGGACAGGTACAAGAGACC. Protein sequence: CASHRGQVQET. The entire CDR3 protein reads CASHRGQVQETQYF.

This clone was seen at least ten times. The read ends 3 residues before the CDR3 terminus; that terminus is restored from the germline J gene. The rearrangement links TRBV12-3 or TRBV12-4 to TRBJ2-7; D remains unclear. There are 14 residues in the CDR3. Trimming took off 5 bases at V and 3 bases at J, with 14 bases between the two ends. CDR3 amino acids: CASSPPGLGYEQYF. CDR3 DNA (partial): TGTGCCAGCAGTCCGCCAGGTTTGGGCTACGAG.

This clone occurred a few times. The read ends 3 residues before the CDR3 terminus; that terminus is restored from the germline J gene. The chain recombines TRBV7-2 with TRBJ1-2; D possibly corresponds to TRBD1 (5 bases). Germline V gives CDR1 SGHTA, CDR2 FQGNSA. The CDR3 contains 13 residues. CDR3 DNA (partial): TGTGCCAGCAGCTTTCAGGAGGGGTGGGGC. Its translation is CASSFQEGWG. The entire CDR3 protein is CASSFQEGWGYTF.

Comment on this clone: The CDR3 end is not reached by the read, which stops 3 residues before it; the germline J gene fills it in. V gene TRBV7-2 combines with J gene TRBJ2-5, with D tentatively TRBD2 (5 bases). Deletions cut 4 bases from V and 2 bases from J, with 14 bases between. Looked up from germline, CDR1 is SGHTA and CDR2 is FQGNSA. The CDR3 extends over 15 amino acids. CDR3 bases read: TGTGCCAGCAGCTCTAGAGGCAGGACTCAAGAGACC. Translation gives CASSSRGRTQET. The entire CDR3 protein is CASSSRGRTQETQYF. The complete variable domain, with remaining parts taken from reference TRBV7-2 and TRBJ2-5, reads GAGVSQSPSNKVTEKGKDVELRCDPISGHTALYWYRQSLGQGLEFLIYFQGNSAPDKSGLPSDRFSAERTGGSVSTLTIQRTQQEDSAVYLCASSSRGRTQETQYFGPGTRLLVL.

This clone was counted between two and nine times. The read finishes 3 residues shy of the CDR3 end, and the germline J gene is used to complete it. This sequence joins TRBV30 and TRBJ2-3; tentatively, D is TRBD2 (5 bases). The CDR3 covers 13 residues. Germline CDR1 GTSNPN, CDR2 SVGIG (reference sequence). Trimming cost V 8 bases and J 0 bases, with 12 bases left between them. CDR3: CAADFTSTDTQYF. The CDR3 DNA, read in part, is TGTGCCGCGGACTTTACTAGCACAGATACG.

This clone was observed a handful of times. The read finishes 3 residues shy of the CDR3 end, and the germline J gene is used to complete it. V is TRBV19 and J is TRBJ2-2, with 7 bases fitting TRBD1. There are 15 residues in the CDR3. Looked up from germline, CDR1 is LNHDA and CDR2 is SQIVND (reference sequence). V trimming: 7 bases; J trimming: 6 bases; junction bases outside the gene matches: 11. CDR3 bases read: TGTGCCAGTAATGTGGGGCAGGGGGAACCCGGGGAG. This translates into CASNVGQGEPGE. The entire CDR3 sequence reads CASNVGQGEPGELFF.